A single sample gave rise to the 14 T cell receptor beta chains below, sequenced in a study of Ad26.COV2.S vaccination and SARS-CoV-2 variants. Treatment described: roughly 18 received Ad26.COV2.S at low or high dose, single or two shots; 5 received placebo; per-sample allocation not given. Day 63 following the first vaccine or placebo injection was when the samples were taken. Repertoires were generated with immunoSEQ multiplex PCR, while TCRdb's copy carries only in-frame clones and drops some. The table has 500,000 or so clones, roughly 89% seen once; the top ten hold about 2.5%. The specimen comprised peripheral blood, sampled in a trial of Ad26.COV2.S vaccine versus placebo. The source is a person between 18 and 59 years old who received the Ad26.COV2.S COVID-19 vaccine or a placebo.

The chain carries TRBV12-3 or TRBV12-4 and TRBJ2-5, with a tentative D call TRBD1 (6 bases). V dropped 3 bases and J dropped 4 bases, with 9 bases sitting between them. The CDR3 is 13 amino acids. The CDR3 DNA reads TGTGCCAGCAGTTTTCAGGGGTCAGAGACCCAGTACTTC. Protein sequence: CASSFQGSETQYF.

The V call is TRBV4-2, the J call TRBJ1-4; D not resolved. This CDR3 has 15 residues. Germline V gene sequence: CDR1 LGHNA, CDR2 YNFKEQ. The V end lost 0 bases, the J end lost 7 bases, and 12 bases lay between the germline ends. CDR3 sequence: CASSQDPGIGEKLFF. The CDR3 nucleotides are TGTGCCAGCAGCCAAGATCCGGGCATAGGTGAAAAACTGTTTTTT.

This clone was detected only once. The same CDR3 arises from other DNA sequences in this sample as well. The chain uses TRBV9 and TRBJ2-1; the D gene is possibly TRBD1 (6 bases). Germline V gives CDR1 SGDLS, CDR2 YYNGEE. V was pared by 3 bases and J by 5 bases, with 9 bases between. This CDR3 region has 13 residues. CDR3 in amino acids: CASSAYRDNEQFF. In DNA form, the CDR3 reads TGTGCCAGCAGCGCCTACAGGGACAATGAGCAGTTCTTC.

The CDR3 DNA reads TGCGCCAGCAGCCAAGGGCTGACTAGTCTGACCGGGGAGCTGTTTTTT. Translation: CASSQGLTSLTGELFF. V and J are TRBV4-3 and TRBJ2-2; D is possibly TRBD2 (6 bases). This CDR3 has 16 residues. Trimming pared 1 base from V and 5 bases from J, leaving 14 bases between. Germline CDR1 is LGHNA and CDR2 is YSLEER.

This clone is a singleton in its sample. V is TRBV6-2 or TRBV6-3 and J is TRBJ2-5; 10 nucleotides align to TRBD2. V shed 5 bases, J shed 7 bases, and the junction held 10 bases outside the gene matches. The germline gives CDR1 MNHEY, CDR2 SVGEGT. The CDR3 sequence is 15 residues long. In DNA form, the CDR3 reads TGTGCCAGCAGTCAAATGAGCGGGAGGGTTGGGACCCAGTACTTC. Its translation: CASSQMSGRVGTQYF.

The rearrangement joins TRBV28 to TRBJ1-3, with D unresolved. The germline CDR1 and CDR2 sequences are MDHEN and SYDVKM. This CDR3 region has 14 residues. V gave up 6 bases and J gave up 0 bases, with 9 bases separating them. The CDR3, as DNA: TGTGCCAGCAGAGGGTTCCTCTCTGGAAACACCATATATTTT. Translated, it gives CASRGFLSGNTIYF.

This clone was observed once. This rearrangement joins TRBV4-3 to TRBJ2-7, with D perhaps TRBD2 (6 bases). The germline V gene encodes CDR1 LGHNA and CDR2 YSLEER. V lost 3 bases to trimming and J lost 0 bases, with 15 bases between them. The CDR3 contains 16 residues. Here the CDR3 reads CASSQRRREDSYEQYV. The CDR3 DNA is TGCGCCAGCAGCCAGCGCAGGAGGGAGGACTCCTACGAGCAGTACGTC.

The V gene is TRBV29-1, the J gene TRBJ2-1; 8 positions agree with TRBD2. CDR1 is SQVTM, CDR2 ANQGSEA, per germline. CDR3 size: 17 residues. Trimming took 1 base from V and 6 from J; bases not matched to a gene: 14. The CDR3 region has the DNA TGCAGCGTTGAAGGTGGTTGGGCGGGAGGAGGGGGCAATGAGCAGTTCTTC. Its protein product is CSVEGGWAGGGGNEQFF.

This sequence joins TRBV5-6 and TRBJ2-6; D is unclear. Trimming left V 0 bases short and J 0 bases short, with 10 bases between. This CDR3 is 17 amino acids long. The germline CDR1 and CDR2 sequences are SGHDT and YYEEEE. The CDR3 DNA follows: TGTGCCAGCAGCTTGGGACGGAGACCCTCTGGGGCCAACGTCCTGACTTTC. It specifies CASSLGRRPSGANVLTF. Complete variable domain (other parts from reference TRBV5-6 and TRBJ2-6): DAGVTQSPTHLIKTRGQQVTLRCSPKSGHDTVSWYQQALGQGPQFIFQYYEEEERQRGNFPDRFSGHQFPNYSSELNVNALLLGDSALYLCASSLGRRPSGANVLTFGAGSRLTVL.

This chain joins TRBV5-1 and TRBJ1-6, with no clear D. The CDR3 is 15 residues long. Trimming took 0 bases from V and 9 from J, leaving 13 bases between them. The germline V gene has CDR1 SGHRS and CDR2 YFSETQ. CDR3 in DNA: TGCGCCAGCAGCTTGGCCGAAGGCAGAGTTTCACCCCTCCACTTT. Translating gives CASSLAEGRVSPLHF.

V is TRBV6-2 or TRBV6-3 and J is TRBJ2-7, with TRBD1 identical over 11 bases. The CDR3 has 16 residues. CDR1 is MNHEY and CDR2 is SVGEGT in the germline V gene. The V and J ends lost 5 bases and 4 bases, in that order; junction bases with no gene match: 10. The CDR3 protein is CASSTAPGTGGYEQYF. The DNA of the CDR3 is TGTGCCAGCAGTACCGCCCCCGGGACAGGGGGATACGAGCAGTACTTC.

This chain connects TRBV30 to TRBJ2-5; D is undetermined. Looked up from germline, CDR1 is GTSNPN and CDR2 is SVGIG (reference sequence). The CDR3 loop spans 12 amino acids. Trimming removed 1 base from V and 5 bases from J, with 8 bases in between. The CDR3 is CAWSEARETQYF. DNA of the CDR3: TGTGCCTGGAGTGAAGCGCGGGAGACCCAGTACTTC.

This clone was counted only a few times. The chain has TRBV7-9 and TRBJ1-5; no firm D call. V was cut by 3 bases and J by 4 bases, with 4 bases left in between. This CDR3 contains 12 residues. Germline V gene lookup returns CDR1 SEHNR and CDR2 FQNEAQ (reference sequence). DNA for the CDR3: TGTGCCAGCAGCTTCCCGAATCAGCCCCAGCATTTT. As protein: CASSFPNQPQHF.

The chain recombines TRBV2 with TRBJ2-3; D is unresolved. The ends were cut back, 4 bases at V and 0 bases at J, with 11 bases in the middle. Germline CDR1 is SNHLY and CDR2 is FYNNEI. The CDR3 totals 15 residues. CDR3 bases: TGTGCCAGCAGTGGCGGCGGAACTAGCACAGATACGCAGTATTTT. Translating it yields CASSGGGTSTDTQYF.